The subject of this entry is one T cell receptor beta chain. The sample belongs to a study of CD8+CD57+ T cells in acquired aplastic anemia. Profiling of TCR beta VDJ combinations and CDR3 sequences used genomic DNA as template. TCRdb re-derived calls from the reads in MiXCR, one entry per CDR3 protein. Of 160,000 or so distinct CDR3 sequences in the sample, around half were seen once. By flow cytometry, patients selected for sequencing had shown an expansion of CD8+CD57+ cells. Blood samples were obtained from patients who had received no prior therapy. Specimen: sorted CD4+, CD8+, or CD8+CD57+ T cells (not recorded which) from PBMCs. The TCR comes from a human donor with aplastic anemia.

Here the CDR3 reads CASSEIGLVGEQYF. The CDR3 DNA sequence: TGCGCCAGCAGTGAGATCGGACTAGTTGGCGAGCAGTACTTC. V and J are TRBV10-2 and TRBJ2-7; 7 nucleotides agree with TRBD2. In germline, CDR1 is WSHSY, CDR2 SAAADI. There are 14 residues in the CDR3. J was trimmed by 6 bases and V by 2 bases; bases with no gene match: 7.